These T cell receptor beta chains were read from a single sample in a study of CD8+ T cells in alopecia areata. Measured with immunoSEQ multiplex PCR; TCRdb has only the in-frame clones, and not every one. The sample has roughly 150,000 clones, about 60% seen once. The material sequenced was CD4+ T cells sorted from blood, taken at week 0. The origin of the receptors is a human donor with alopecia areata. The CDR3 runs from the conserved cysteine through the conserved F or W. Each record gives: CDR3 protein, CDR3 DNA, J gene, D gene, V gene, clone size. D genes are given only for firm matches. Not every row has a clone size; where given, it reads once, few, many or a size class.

CDR3aa: CASSIQASGPNEQFF
CDR3nt: TGTGCCAGTAGTATACAAGCTAGCGGGCCCAATGAGCAGTTCTTC
j_gene: TRBJ2-1
d_gene: TRBD2
v_gene: TRBV19
abundance: few

CDR3aa: CASSVRDRNTEAFF
CDR3nt: TGTGCCAGTAGTGTTCGGGACAGGAACACTGAAGCTTTCTTT
j_gene: TRBJ1-1
d_gene: TRBD1
v_gene: TRBV19
abundance: NA

CDR3aa: CAWSRGQSYEQYF
CDR3nt: TGTGCCTGGAGTCGGGGACAGTCCTACGAGCAGTACTTC
j_gene: TRBJ2-7
d_gene: TRBD1
v_gene: TRBV30
abundance: NA

CDR3aa: CSVELVRTDTQYF
CDR3nt: TGCAGCGTTGAATTGGTGAGGACAGATACGCAGTATTTT
j_gene: TRBJ2-3
d_gene: NA
v_gene: TRBV29-1
abundance: few

CDR3aa: CATVAGDTDTQYF
CDR3nt: TGTGCCACGGTAGCGGGAGATACAGATACGCAGTATTTT
j_gene: TRBJ2-3
d_gene: TRBD2
v_gene: TRBV10-3
abundance: few

CDR3aa: CASSPQGGTEAFF
CDR3nt: TGTGCCAGCAGCCCCCAAGGGGGGACTGAAGCTTTCTTT
j_gene: TRBJ1-1
d_gene: NA
v_gene: TRBV7-2
abundance: few

CDR3aa: CAHNPGTNTEAFF
CDR3nt: TGTGCCCACAACCCCGGGACTAACACTGAAGCTTTCTTT
j_gene: TRBJ1-1
d_gene: NA
v_gene: TRBV6-6
abundance: NA

CDR3aa: CASSAQQGPYYEQYF
CDR3nt: TGTGCCAGCAGCGCACAACAGGGACCCTATTACGAGCAGTACTTC
j_gene: TRBJ2-7
d_gene: NA
v_gene: TRBV9
abundance: NA

CDR3aa: CASSHEGTDQRGYTF
CDR3nt: TGCGCCAGCAGCCACGAGGGGACGGACCAAAGGGGCTACACCTTC
j_gene: TRBJ1-2
d_gene: NA
v_gene: TRBV4-3
abundance: NA

CDR3aa: CSGSGQGNTEAFF
CDR3nt: TGCAGCGGATCGGGACAGGGGAACACTGAAGCTTTCTTT
j_gene: TRBJ1-1
d_gene: TRBD1
v_gene: TRBV29-1
abundance: few

CDR3aa: CASSIGRQGIGEKLFF
CDR3nt: TGTGCCAGTAGTATAGGTCGACAGGGAATAGGCGAAAAACTGTTTTTT
j_gene: TRBJ1-4
d_gene: TRBD1
v_gene: TRBV19
abundance: NA

CDR3aa: CAWSPHGALREKLFF
CDR3nt: TGTGCCTGGAGTCCCCACGGGGCTTTACGTGAAAAACTGTTTTTT
j_gene: TRBJ1-4
d_gene: NA
v_gene: TRBV30
abundance: NA

CDR3aa: CAWSLLRGSNSPLHF
CDR3nt: TGTGCCTGGAGCCTGCTGCGGGGATCCAATTCACCCCTCCACTTT
j_gene: TRBJ1-6
d_gene: NA
v_gene: TRBV30
abundance: NA

CDR3aa: CASSTGTDKTQYF
CDR3nt: TGCGCCAGCAGTACCGGGACAGACAAGACCCAGTACTTC
j_gene: TRBJ2-5
d_gene: TRBD1
v_gene: TRBV4-3
abundance: few

CDR3aa: CASIDGGAVDKNIQYF
CDR3nt: TGTGCCAGTATCGACGGGGGGGCTGTCGACAAAAACATTCAGTACTTC
j_gene: TRBJ2-4
d_gene: TRBD2
v_gene: TRBV19
abundance: NA

CDR3aa: CAVRGASGEKLFF
CDR3nt: TGTGCCGTACGGGGGGCAAGCGGGGAAAAACTGTTTTTT
j_gene: TRBJ1-4
d_gene: NA
v_gene: TRBV6-5
abundance: NA

CDR3aa: CASSPLTGSYNEQFF
CDR3nt: TGTGCCAGCTCTCCCCTGACAGGGAGCTACAATGAGCAGTTCTTC
j_gene: TRBJ2-1
d_gene: TRBD1
v_gene: TRBV25-1
abundance: few

CDR3aa: CASSPSRTSGYEQYF
CDR3nt: TGCGCCAGCAGCCCCTCCCGCACTAGCGGGTACGAGCAGTACTTC
j_gene: TRBJ2-7
d_gene: TRBD2
v_gene: TRBV4-3
abundance: NA